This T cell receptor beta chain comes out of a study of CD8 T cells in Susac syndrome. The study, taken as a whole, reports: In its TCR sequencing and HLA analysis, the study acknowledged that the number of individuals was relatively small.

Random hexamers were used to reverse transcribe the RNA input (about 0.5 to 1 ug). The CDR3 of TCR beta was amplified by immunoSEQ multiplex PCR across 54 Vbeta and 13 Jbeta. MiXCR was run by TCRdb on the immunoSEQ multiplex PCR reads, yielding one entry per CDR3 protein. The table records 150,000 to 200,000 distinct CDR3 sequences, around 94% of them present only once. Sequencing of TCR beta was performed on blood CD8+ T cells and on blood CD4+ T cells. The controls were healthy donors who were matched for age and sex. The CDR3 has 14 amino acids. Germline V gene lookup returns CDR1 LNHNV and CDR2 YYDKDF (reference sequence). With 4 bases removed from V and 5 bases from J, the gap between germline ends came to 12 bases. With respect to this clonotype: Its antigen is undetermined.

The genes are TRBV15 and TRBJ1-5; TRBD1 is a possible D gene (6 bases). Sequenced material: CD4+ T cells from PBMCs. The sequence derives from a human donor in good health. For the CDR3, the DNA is TGTGCCACCAGCAAGGGGTCAGGGGATCAGCCCCAGCATTTT. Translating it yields CATSKGSGDQPQHF.